The 26 T cell receptor beta chains presented below share a single source sample, sequenced in a study of blood T cell repertoires in COVID-19. Sequencing was performed with immunoSEQ multiplex PCR; in TCRdb, only in-frame clones are kept and a portion is missing. The repertoire holds some 220,000 clones, with 80% as singletons. The sample was peripheral blood. The origin of the receptors is a woman between 65 and 79 years old with acute or convalescent COVID-19.

The V and J genes are TRBV11-2 and TRBJ2-3; the match to TRBD2 covers 11 bases. The CDR3 extends over 18 amino acids. With 0 bases clipped from V and 4 bases from J, the junction kept 9 bases outside the gene matches. Germline V gives CDR1 SGHAT, CDR2 FQNNGV. The CDR3 bases are TGTGCCAGCAGCTTAGAACTCCTAGCGGGGGGCCGCCCAGATACGCAGTATTTT. Its translation: CASSLELLAGGRPDTQYF.

The rearrangement links TRBV2 to TRBJ1-6; D gene ambiguous. V lost 3 bases, J lost 10 bases, and 10 bases lay in between. Germline lookup yields CDR1 SNHLY and CDR2 FYNNEI. The CDR3 loop spans 13 amino acids. CDR3 coding DNA: TGTGCCAGCAGTGATGGCTTAAAATCACCCCTCCACTTT. It encodes CASSDGLKSPLHF.

This clone has just a few counts. The genes are TRBV19 and TRBJ2-2; D perhaps matches TRBD2 (5 bases). Germline V CDR1 and CDR2: LNHDA, SQIVND (reference sequence). The CDR3 is 12 residues long. V gave up 5 bases and J gave up 8 bases, with 9 bases separating them. The CDR3 loop reads CASSGLLGELFF. Here the CDR3 DNA reads TGTGCCAGTAGTGGACTTCTGGGGGAGCTGTTTTTT.

The chain links TRBV2 to TRBJ1-1; a possible D gene is TRBD1 (5 bases). CDR3 length equals 12 residues. Between the trimmed V and J ends, which lost 8 bases and 6 bases, there was a span of 13 bases. Germline V gives CDR1 SNHLY, CDR2 FYNNEI. The CDR3 sequence: CASGQGRAEAFF. Here the CDR3 DNA reads TGTGCCAGCGGGCAGGGTAGAGCTGAAGCTTTCTTT.

The gene calls are TRBV12-3 or TRBV12-4 and TRBJ1-4, with D possibly being TRBD1 (6 bases). The CDR3 is 12 residues long. The V end was cut by 5 bases, the J end by 8 bases, with 9 bases between. The CDR3 bases are TGTGCCAGCAGTAAACAGGGAGAAAAACTGTTTTTT. This gives the protein CASSKQGEKLFF.

The CDR3 is CASSVAPTSGGLEQYF. CDR3 sequence (DNA): TGTGCCAGCAGCGTAGCGCCGACTAGCGGGGGCCTCGAGCAGTACTTC. The chain links TRBV9 to TRBJ2-7; TRBD2 matches at 12 bases. The CDR3 spans 16 residues. Looked up from germline, CDR1 is SGDLS and CDR2 is YYNGEE. With 0 bases clipped from V and 6 bases from J, the junction kept 7 bases outside the gene matches.

The J gene is TRBJ2-2, the V gene TRBV30, with 9 positions matching TRBD1. The germline gives CDR1 GTSNPN, CDR2 SVGIG (reference sequence). J was trimmed by 5 bases and V by 2 bases; bases with no gene match: 6. The CDR3 length is 15 residues. CDR3 sequence reads: CAWSRMTGGTGELFF. The CDR3 nucleotides are TGTGCCTGGAGTAGGATGACAGGGGGTACCGGGGAGCTGTTTTTT.

The chain carries TRBV11-3 and TRBJ2-2; 7 bases agree with TRBD1. CDR1 and CDR2 from the germline V gene are SGHNT and YENEEA. The V gene end was trimmed by 9 bases and the J gene end by 5 bases; junction bases not matched to a gene: 15. This CDR3 comprises 16 residues. The CDR3 bases are TGTGCCAGTACAAAAGGGGGCCCGTCGGGGACCGGGGAGCTGTTTTTT. This codes for CASTKGGPSGTGELFF.

V usage is TRBV13 and J usage is TRBJ2-5; 11 bases line up with TRBD1. The trim removed 4 bases at V and 5 bases at J, leaving 6 bases unmatched. The germline gives CDR1 PRHDT, CDR2 FYEKMQ (reference sequence). The CDR3 is 15 residues long. The chain's CDR3 is CASSSRGTGGETQYF. The CDR3 DNA reads TGTGCCAGCAGCTCACGAGGGACAGGGGGTGAGACCCAGTACTTC.

The CDR3 DNA reads TGTGCCAGCAGCCCCAACAGGGTTCGGCTTTACGAGCAGTACTTC. The encoded protein is CASSPNRVRLYEQYF. The rearrangement joins TRBV7-9 to TRBJ2-7; D is possibly TRBD1 (6 bases). Germline V gene sequence: CDR1 SEHNR, CDR2 FQNEAQ (reference sequence). The V gene lost 5 bases and the J gene lost 4 bases, with 18 bases spanning the gap. This CDR3 contains 15 residues.

The rearrangement joins TRBV6-5 to TRBJ1-2; 8 nucleotides align to TRBD1. The J segment lost 6 bases and the V segment lost 3 bases, leaving 3 bases of the junction unmatched. The CDR3 runs 13 residues. CDR1 is MNHEY, CDR2 SVGAGI, per germline. The DNA for the CDR3 is TGTGCCAGCAGTTATAGGACAGGGAATGGCTACACCTTC. Amino acid sequence: CASSYRTGNGYTF.

This clone turned up a few times. The chain recombines TRBV11-2 with TRBJ2-3; maybe TRBD1 (5 bases). The CDR3 totals 13 residues. Trimming stripped 7 bases from V and 4 bases from J, with 12 bases between. The germline CDR1 and CDR2 sequences are SGHAT and FQNNGV. The chain's CDR3 is CASTPTGSDTQYF. Here the CDR3 DNA reads TGTGCCAGCACCCCTACAGGTTCAGATACGCAGTATTTT.

V usage is TRBV6-2 or TRBV6-3 and J usage is TRBJ2-5; weak D call: TRBD1 (6 bases). CDR3 length: 13 amino acids. Germline values: CDR1 MNHEY, CDR2 SVGEGT. V lost 3 bases and J 4 bases, leaving 9 bases between the germline ends. CDR3 DNA sequence: TGTGCCAGCAGTTATCTAGGGGGAGAGACCCAGTACTTC. Residues: CASSYLGGETQYF.

V usage is TRBV4-1 and J usage is TRBJ1-6; possible D gene TRBD1, 5 bases. The CDR3 totals 17 residues. V was trimmed by 1 base and J by 6 bases, leaving 16 bases between them. Germline assignment: CDR1 MGHRA and CDR2 YSYEKL. The CDR3 is CASSQVGVIGGNSPLHF. CDR3 DNA sequence: TGCGCCAGCAGCCAAGTAGGGGTTATCGGGGGTAATTCACCCCTCCACTTT.

V gene TRBV3-1 (or the pseudogene TRBV3-2) combines with J gene TRBJ1-6, with a weak D call TRBD1 (6 bases). V was clipped by 1 base and J by 14 bases, with 15 bases between them. From germline, CDR1 is LGHDT and CDR2 YNNKEL (reference sequence). CDR3 length equals 14 residues. The CDR3 nucleotides are TGTGCCAGCAGCCAAGGATCCGGGACACCGTCCCTCCACTTT. This sequence encodes CASSQGSGTPSLHF.

The chain joins TRBV7-9 to TRBJ1-4; 8 nucleotides match TRBD1. This CDR3 has 15 residues. The V gene's germline CDR1 is SEHNR and CDR2 FQNEAQ (reference sequence). The ends lost 5 bases at V and 4 bases at J; junction bases unmatched: 6. As DNA, the CDR3 is TGTGCCAGCAGCCCGTGGGGACAGGTTAATGAAAAACTGTTTTTT. This gives the protein CASSPWGQVNEKLFF.

A few counts support this clone. This rearrangement joins TRBV7-8 to TRBJ2-7, with TRBD1 identical over 8 bases. The ends lost 5 bases at V and 5 bases at J; junction bases unmatched: 5. The CDR3 spans 13 residues. CDR1 is SGHVS and CDR2 is FQNEAQ in the germline V gene. The CDR3 region has the DNA TGTGCCAGCAGCGTAAGACAGGGGAACGAGCAGTACGTC. Protein sequence: CASSVRQGNEQYV.

This chain joins TRBV5-1 and TRBJ2-1, with 12 bases fitting TRBD2. V trimming: 4 bases; J trimming: 3 bases; junction bases outside the gene matches: 5. CDR1 is SGHRS, CDR2 YFSETQ, per germline. The length of the CDR3 is 16 residues. The CDR3 sequence is CASSRGTSGLYNEQFF. CDR3 coding DNA: TGCGCCAGCAGCCGAGGGACTAGCGGGCTCTACAATGAGCAGTTCTTC.

This clone occurred once. The chain recombines TRBV6-2 or TRBV6-3 with TRBJ1-5; tentative D call: TRBD1 (6 bases). Trimming took 5 bases from V and 1 from J, leaving 12 bases between them. The germline V gene encodes CDR1 MNHEY and CDR2 SVGEGT. This CDR3 is 15 amino acids long. CDR3 residues: CASSPQGSSNQPQHF. The CDR3 coding sequence is TGTGCCAGCAGTCCACAGGGTTCGAGCAATCAGCCCCAGCATTTT.

The DNA for the CDR3 is TGTGCCAGTAGTAGTCCCGGGACAGGGGAAGAGACCCAGTACTTC. It translates to CASSSPGTGEETQYF. The rearrangement joins TRBV19 to TRBJ2-5, with 10 bases matching TRBD1. This CDR3 region has 15 residues. Germline assignment: CDR1 LNHDA and CDR2 SQIVND (reference sequence). V lost 4 bases, J lost 3 bases, and 5 bases stayed unmatched. The full variable domain, in which reference TRBV19 and TRBJ2-5 provide the parts outside the CDR3, is DGGITQSPKYLFRKEGQNVTLSCEQNLNHDAMYWYRQDPGQGLRLIYYSQIVNDFQKGDIAEGYSVSREKKESFPLTVTSAQKNPTAFYLCASSSPGTGEETQYFGPGTRLLVL.

The chain recombines TRBV10-3 with TRBJ2-3; D may be TRBD2 (5 bases). V lost 2 bases and J lost 4, with 10 bases in between. CDR3 length: 14 amino acids. CDR1 is ENHRY, CDR2 SYGVKD, per germline. CDR3 nucleotides: TGTGCCATCAGTGAGCGGGGATGGGCAGATACGCAGTATTTT. It encodes CAISERGWADTQYF.

The rearrangement joins TRBV4-1 to TRBJ1-2; TRBD1 aligns across 8 bases. Germline values: CDR1 MGHRA, CDR2 YSYEKL. The CDR3 has 15 residues. V was pared by 4 bases and J by 6 bases, with 10 bases of the junction left unmatched. CDR3 region: CASSRAQAGGDGYTF. In DNA form, the CDR3 reads TGCGCCAGCAGCCGGGCCCAAGCAGGGGGCGATGGCTACACCTTC.

The chain links TRBV7-2 to TRBJ2-2; 9 bases match TRBD2. The CDR3 has 15 amino acids. Germline CDR1 reads SGHTA; CDR2 reads FQGNSA. V was pared by 4 bases and J by 4 bases, with 4 bases of the junction left unmatched. The CDR3 reads CASSSLGLATGELFF. The CDR3 DNA reads as TGTGCCAGCAGCTCTCTGGGACTAGCCACCGGGGAGCTGTTTTTT.

This clone was observed a few times. The CDR3 bases are TGTGCCAGCAGCGTCAGAGGAAACACAGATACGCAGTATTTT. Amino acid sequence: CASSVRGNTDTQYF. The chain has TRBV7-2 and TRBJ2-3, with D unclear. Looked up from germline, CDR1 is SGHTA and CDR2 is FQGNSA. Trimming left V 5 bases short and J 2 bases short, with 11 bases between. The CDR3 totals 14 residues.

This clone was detected only a few times. CDR3 sequence (DNA): TGTGCCAGCAGCACTACTGGAGCCATGAACACTGAAGCTTTCTTT. This gives the protein CASSTTGAMNTEAFF. This chain links TRBV11-2 with TRBJ1-1, with D unclear. V shed 5 bases and J shed 0 bases, with 13 bases lying between them. CDR1 is SGHAT, CDR2 FQNNGV, per germline. The CDR3 length is 15 residues. Based on the CDR3 plus reference TRBV11-2 and TRBJ1-1, the full variable domain is EAGVAQSPRYKIIEKRQSVAFWCNPISGHATLYWYQQILGQGPKLLIQFQNNGVVDDSQLPKDRFSAERLKGVDSTLKIQPAKLEDSAVYLCASSTTGAMNTEAFFGQGTRLTVV.

The rearrangement uses TRBV14 and TRBJ2-5; TRBD1 matches 9 bases. V was pared by 2 bases and J by 1 base, with 5 bases of the junction left unmatched. There are 16 residues in the CDR3. CDR1 is SGHDN, CDR2 FVKESK, per germline. As DNA, the CDR3 is TGTGCCAGCAGCCAATCGTGGACAGGGGCCCAAGAGACCCAGTACTTC. Translation gives CASSQSWTGAQETQYF.